Reported below is one T cell receptor beta chain. Distinct nucleotide sequences in the sample also encode this CDR3. The data are from a study of shared clonotypes between healthy human individuals. Only in-frame clones appear in the TCRdb table, and some are missing; sequencing was by immunoSEQ multiplex PCR. This table has about 1.5 million clones, nearly 99% appearing once. The clonotype was recovered from a man younger than 45 in good health. Sequenced material: naive CD4+ T cells sorted from blood. The subset here: CD45RA+ positively selected.

This CDR3 reads CASSLEGNTEAFF. For the CDR3, the DNA is TGTGCCAGCAGCTTGGAGGGGAACACTGAAGCTTTCTTT. The chain carries TRBV7-8 and TRBJ1-1; no definite D call. From germline, CDR1 is SGHVS and CDR2 FQNEAQ. The CDR3 totals 13 residues. V lost 3 bases, J lost 1 base, and 6 bases lay in between. Variable domain in full (rest from reference TRBV7-8 and TRBJ1-1): GAGVSQSPRYKVAKRGQDVALRCDPISGHVSLFWYQQALGQGPEFLTYFQNEAQLDKSGLPSDRFFAERPEGSVSTLKIQRTQQEDSAVYLCASSLEGNTEAFFGQGTRLTVV.